This T cell receptor beta chain was sequenced for a study of T-cell reconstitution after alpha-beta-depleted transplantation in children. Only a few counts were recorded for this clonotype. CDR1 and CDR2 from the germline V gene are LNHNV and YYDKDF (reference sequence). The CDR3 spans 16 residues. V was clipped by 3 bases and J by 4 bases, with 17 bases between them. The TCRbeta library was prepared with unique molecular identifiers. TCRdb reprocessed the PCR reads via MiXCR and lists one record per CDR3 protein. The table records approximately 240,000 distinct CDR3 sequences, about 9.6% of them present only once.

This sequence was found in a human donor who donated a stem cell graft to a child with SCID. The input for sequencing was PBMCs from the stem cell graft donor, taken from the stem cell graft. The chain is built from TRBV15 and TRBJ2-3; D perhaps matches TRBD2 (5 bases). The CDR3 coding sequence is TGTGCCACCAGCAGTGACCAGTGGCGGGTCGCAGATACGCAGTATTTT. This encodes CATSSDQWRVADTQYF.